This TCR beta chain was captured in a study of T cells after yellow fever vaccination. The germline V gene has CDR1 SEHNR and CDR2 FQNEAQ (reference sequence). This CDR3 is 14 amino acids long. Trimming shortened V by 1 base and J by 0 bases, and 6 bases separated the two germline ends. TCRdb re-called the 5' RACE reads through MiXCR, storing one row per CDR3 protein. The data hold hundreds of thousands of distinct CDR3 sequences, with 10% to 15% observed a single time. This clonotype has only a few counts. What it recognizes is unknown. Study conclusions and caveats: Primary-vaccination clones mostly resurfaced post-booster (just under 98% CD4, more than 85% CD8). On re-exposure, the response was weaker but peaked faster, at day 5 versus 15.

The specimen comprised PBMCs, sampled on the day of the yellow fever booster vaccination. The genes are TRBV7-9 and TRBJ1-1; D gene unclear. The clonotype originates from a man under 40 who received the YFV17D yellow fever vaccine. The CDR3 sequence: CASSLVHLNTEAFF. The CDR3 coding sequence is TGTGCCAGCAGCTTAGTACACCTGAACACTGAAGCTTTCTTT.